This is a list of T cell receptor beta chains from one sample in a study of T-cell reconstitution after alpha-beta-depleted transplantation in children. Using its own MiXCR run on the PCR reads, TCRdb lists one record per CDR3 protein. The repertoire holds about 980,000 distinct CDR3 sequences, with roughly 29% as singletons. Specimen: PBMCs, mostly from graft donor cells, collected 360 days after TCRalphabeta/CD19-depleted stem cell transplant. These receptor sequences come from a boy younger than two who had a stem cell transplant for SCID, so the T cells may come from the graft donor. The CDR3 runs from the conserved cysteine through the conserved F or W. Each record gives: D gene, V gene, J gene, clone size, CDR3 protein, CDR3 DNA. The D gene is left open where the match is weak. Part of the rows lack a size; the others show once, few, many or a class for expanded clones.

>NA|TRBV6-5|TRBJ1-5|NA
CASSYQQGQPQHF
TGTGCCAGCAGTTACCAACAGGGTCAGCCCCAGCATTTT
>TRBD1|TRBV9|TRBJ2-1|NA
CASSVEGTGGRSYNEQFF
TGTGCCAGCAGCGTAGAAGGGACAGGGGGCCGCTCCTACAATGAGCAGTTCTTC
>NA|TRBV12-3/TRBV12-4|TRBJ2-2|NA
CASSFLRVNGELFF
TGTGCCAGCAGTTTCCTCAGGGTGAACGGGGAGCTGTTTTTT
>NA|TRBV3-1|TRBJ1-2|NA
CASSSGAGSYTF
TGTGCCAGCAGCTCAGGGGCAGGGAGCTACACCTTC
>NA|TRBV27|TRBJ2-5|NA
CASSPGLSPATQYF
TGTGCCAGCAGCCCCGGACTGTCCCCCGCGACCCAGTACTTC
>NA|TRBV29-1|TRBJ1-2|NA
CSVGDWGTNYGYTF
TGCAGCGTTGGGGATTGGGGCACAAACTATGGCTACACCTTC
>NA|TRBV20-1|TRBJ2-7|few
CSARDLDTTYEQYF
TGCAGTGCTAGAGATTTGGACACTACCTACGAGCAGTACTTC
>TRBD2|TRBV29-1|TRBJ2-2|many
CSVEPSGGANGELFF
TGCAGCGTTGAACCCAGCGGGGGGGCGAACGGGGAGCTGTTTTTT
>TRBD2|TRBV20-1|TRBJ2-1|NA
CSAATSGPRSYNEQFF
TGCAGTGCAGCTACTAGCGGGCCAAGATCCTACAATGAGCAGTTCTTC
>NA|TRBV4-2|TRBJ2-3|NA
CASSQARSTDTQYF
TGTGCCAGCAGCCAAGCTAGAAGCACAGATACGCAGTATTTT
>TRBD1|TRBV29-1|TRBJ2-5|NA
CSVEGGQGDPQETQYF
TGCAGCGTTGAAGGGGGACAGGGGGACCCGCAAGAGACCCAGTACTTC
>NA|TRBV2|TRBJ2-5|NA
CASSEQGGKETQYF
TGTGCCAGCAGTGAACAGGGGGGGAAAGAGACCCAGTACTTC
>TRBD2|TRBV18|TRBJ2-1|few
CASSPSVRGGNEQFF
TGTGCCAGCTCACCATCTGTACGCGGGGGCAATGAGCAGTTCTTC
>NA|TRBV5-1|TRBJ2-7|NA
CASTIGTVLSYEQYF
TGCGCCAGCACAATCGGGACCGTCCTCTCCTACGAGCAGTACTTC
>NA|TRBV7-6|TRBJ2-1|few
CASSPRRVASYNEQFF
TGTGCCAGCAGCCCTCGGAGGGTAGCATCCTACAATGAGCAGTTCTTC
>NA|TRBV29-1|TRBJ2-1|NA
CSVWGTEQFF
TGCAGCGTTTGGGGGACTGAGCAGTTCTTC
>TRBD2|TRBV29-1|TRBJ2-1|NA
CSVERLGGGPSPYNEQFF
TGCAGCGTTGAACGACTGGGCGGGGGTCCTAGCCCCTACAATGAGCAGTTCTTC
>NA|TRBV20-1|TRBJ2-7|few
CSATRDGSYEQYF
TGCAGTGCTACCCGGGACGGCTCCTACGAGCAGTACTTC
>NA|TRBV20-1|TRBJ1-3|NA
CSVGGRPFSGNTIYF
TGCAGTGTGGGGGGACGGCCGTTCTCTGGAAACACCATATATTTT
>NA|TRBV28|TRBJ2-1|NA
CASRPLGAGSYNEQFF
TGTGCCAGCAGACCATTGGGGGCCGGGTCCTACAATGAGCAGTTCTTC
>NA|TRBV7-6|TRBJ2-2|NA
CASSLGLGVITGELFF
TGTGCCAGCAGCTTAGGACTCGGGGTGATCACCGGGGAGCTGTTTTTT
>NA|TRBV5-8|TRBJ2-1|few
CASSPYRLFSYNEQFF
TGTGCCAGCAGCCCCTACCGACTGTTCTCCTACAATGAGCAGTTCTTC
>NA|TRBV6-4|TRBJ2-5|few
CASRERVTRETQYF
TGTGCCAGCAGGGAGCGGGTGACTCGAGAGACCCAGTACTTC
>NA|TRBV12-3/TRBV12-4|TRBJ1-2|few
CASSFTAANYGYTF
TGTGCCAGCAGTTTTACAGCAGCTAACTATGGCTACACCTTC
>NA|TRBV2|TRBJ2-1|few
CASSDPRGTYNEQFF
TGTGCCAGCAGTGATCCCCGCGGGACCTACAATGAGCAGTTCTTC
>TRBD1|TRBV6-5|TRBJ2-7|few
CASSWTGQGYEQYF
TGTGCCAGCAGTTGGACGGGACAGGGCTACGAGCAGTACTTC
>TRBD1|TRBV6-1|TRBJ2-7|NA
CASRPTGESSYEQYF
TGTGCCAGCAGACCTACAGGGGAAAGCTCCTACGAGCAGTACTTC
>TRBD2|TRBV12-3/TRBV12-4|TRBJ2-1|NA
CASSLYGRVGAYNEQFF
TGTGCCAGCAGTTTATATGGGAGGGTAGGCGCCTACAATGAGCAGTTCTTC
>NA|TRBV2|TRBJ2-3|many
CATPPGTAGDTQYF
TGTGCCACTCCTCCGGGGACGGCGGGAGATACGCAGTATTTT
>NA|TRBV9|TRBJ2-4|NA
CASSPSGNAKNIQYF
TGTGCCAGCAGTCCAAGCGGAAATGCCAAAAACATTCAGTACTTC
>NA|TRBV5-1|TRBJ2-7|NA
CASSTHDSYEQYF
TGCGCCAGCAGCACGCACGACTCCTACGAGCAGTACTTC
>TRBD2|TRBV12-3/TRBV12-4|TRBJ2-7|NA
CASSVSPLGAGGRYEQYF
TGTGCCAGCAGTGTCAGTCCTCTGGGGGCGGGGGGGCGTTACGAGCAGTACTTC
>NA|TRBV5-1|TRBJ2-2|many
CASSLKGANTGELFF
TGCGCCAGCAGCTTGAAGGGGGCGAACACCGGGGAGCTGTTTTTT
>NA|TRBV12-3/TRBV12-4|TRBJ2-1|few
CASRRTTVGEQFF
TGTGCCAGCAGGAGGACCACAGTGGGTGAGCAGTTCTTC
>NA|TRBV29-1|TRBJ2-5|NA
CSARYQETQYF
TGCAGCGCCAGGTACCAAGAGACCCAGTACTTC
>NA|TRBV4-3|TRBJ2-1|few
CASSNQGFPSWNEQFF
TGCGCCAGCAGCAACCAGGGATTTCCAAGTTGGAATGAGCAGTTCTTC
>TRBD2|TRBV2|TRBJ2-1|few
CASRPSGGPYNEQFF
TGTGCCAGCAGGCCTAGCGGGGGGCCTTACAATGAGCAGTTCTTC
>NA|TRBV5-5|TRBJ2-7|few
CASSLGPFVGYEQYF
TGTGCCAGCAGCTTGGGGCCGTTCGTCGGATACGAGCAGTACTTC
>NA|TRBV7-2|TRBJ2-3|few
CASSRSRGSPTDTQYF
TGTGCCAGCAGCCGATCCCGGGGGAGCCCCACAGATACGCAGTATTTT
>NA|TRBV10-3|TRBJ1-1|few
CAIRGQPNTEAFF
TGTGCCATCAGAGGACAACCGAACACTGAAGCTTTCTTT
>NA|TRBV14|TRBJ1-1|few
CASSFKGQENTEAFF
TGTGCCAGCAGCTTTAAGGGGCAGGAGAACACTGAAGCTTTCTTT
>TRBD1|TRBV12-3/TRBV12-4|TRBJ1-1|few
CASSFYRGAAEAFF
TGTGCCAGCAGTTTCTACAGGGGAGCGGCTGAAGCTTTCTTT
>TRBD2|TRBV29-1|TRBJ2-1|NA
CSVVSGGSVNEQFF
TGCAGCGTTGTTAGCGGGGGGTCTGTCAATGAGCAGTTCTTC
>TRBD1|TRBV15|TRBJ2-7|NA
CATSRDFSGGYEQYF
TGTGCCACCAGCAGAGATTTCTCAGGGGGATACGAGCAGTACTTC
>TRBD1|TRBV18|TRBJ2-7|NA
CASSPQDRGLSEQYF
TGTGCCAGCTCACCCCAGGACAGGGGGCTATCCGAGCAGTACTTC
>NA|TRBV28|TRBJ2-7|NA
CASSLNVGRRSSYEQYF
TGTGCCAGCAGTTTAAATGTTGGGCGGCGAAGCTCCTACGAGCAGTACTTC
>NA|TRBV20-1|TRBJ1-6|NA
CSARLESYNSPLHF
TGCAGTGCTAGACTGGAATCCTATAATTCACCCCTCCACTTT
>NA|TRBV12-3/TRBV12-4|TRBJ1-1|NA
CASSLRDTGTEAFF
TGTGCCAGCAGCTTAAGGGACACTGGCACTGAAGCTTTCTTT
>TRBD2|TRBV7-9|TRBJ2-1|many
CASSLASGGAANEQFF
TGTGCCAGCAGCCTTGCTAGCGGGGGGGCAGCCAATGAGCAGTTCTTC
>NA|TRBV29-1|TRBJ1-3|few
CSVRTGFGSGNTIYF
TGCAGCGTCCGCACAGGGTTCGGCTCTGGAAACACCATATATTTT